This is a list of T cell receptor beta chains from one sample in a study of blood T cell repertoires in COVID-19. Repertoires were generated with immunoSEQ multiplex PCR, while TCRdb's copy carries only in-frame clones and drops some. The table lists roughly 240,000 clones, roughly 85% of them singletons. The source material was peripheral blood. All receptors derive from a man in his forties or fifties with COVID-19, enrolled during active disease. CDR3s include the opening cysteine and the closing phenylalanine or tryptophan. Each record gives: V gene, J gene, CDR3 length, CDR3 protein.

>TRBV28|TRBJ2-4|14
CASSLGGAVAIQYF
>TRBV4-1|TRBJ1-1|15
CASSQEVGRNTEAFF
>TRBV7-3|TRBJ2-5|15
CASSLGDRNQETQYF
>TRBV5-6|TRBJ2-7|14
CASSSTGLRNEQYF
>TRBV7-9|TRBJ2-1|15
CASSLGGLSYNEQFF
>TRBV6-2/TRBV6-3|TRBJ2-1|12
CASSPQVHEQFF
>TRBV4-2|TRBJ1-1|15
CASSQLTGLATEAFF
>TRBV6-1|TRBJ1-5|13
CASSEGRVQPQHF
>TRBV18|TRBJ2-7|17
CASSPVGQGDVGYEQYF
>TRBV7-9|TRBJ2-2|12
CASSSGYGELFF
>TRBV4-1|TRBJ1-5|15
CASSQGTGRNQPQHF
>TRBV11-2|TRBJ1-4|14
CASSHRGTNEKLFF
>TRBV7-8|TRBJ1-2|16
CASSLGRRGRGYGYTF
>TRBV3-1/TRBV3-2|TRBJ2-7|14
CASSPIGGGYEQYF
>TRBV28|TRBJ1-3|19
CASSSLRDREFHSGNTIYF
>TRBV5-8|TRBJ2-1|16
CASSHGRGSSYNEQFF
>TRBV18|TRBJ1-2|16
CASSPPATGWRPGYTF
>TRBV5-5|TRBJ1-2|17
CASSLEYFGTGGRGYTF
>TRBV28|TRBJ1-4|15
CASSSGRETDEKLFF
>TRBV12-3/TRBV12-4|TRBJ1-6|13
CASSGLFNSPLHF
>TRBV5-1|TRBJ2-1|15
CASSLRQGSPNEQFF
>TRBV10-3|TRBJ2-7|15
CAISESHQGAYEQYF
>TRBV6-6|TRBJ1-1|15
CASRPSGVRITEAFF
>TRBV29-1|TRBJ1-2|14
CSVEVISGNYGYTF
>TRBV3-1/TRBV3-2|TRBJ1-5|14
CASSQGGNNQPQHF
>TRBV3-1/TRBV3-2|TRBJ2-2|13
CASSRGNTGELFF
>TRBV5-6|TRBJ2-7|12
CASSLFGYEQYF
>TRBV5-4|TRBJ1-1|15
CASSPRTGLNTEAFF
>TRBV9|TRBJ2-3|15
CASSISPGSTDTQYF
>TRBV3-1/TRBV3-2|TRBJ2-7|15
CASSQDRYRPYEQYF
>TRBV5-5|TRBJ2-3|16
CASSSLAGAFTDTQYF
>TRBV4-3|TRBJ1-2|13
CASSQDNNYGYTF
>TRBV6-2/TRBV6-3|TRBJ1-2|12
CASSGHNYGYTF
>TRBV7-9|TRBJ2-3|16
CASSFSGAISTDTQYF
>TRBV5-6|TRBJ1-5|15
CASSLLGQSNQPQHF
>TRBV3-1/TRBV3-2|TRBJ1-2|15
CASSQVTGGIYGYTF
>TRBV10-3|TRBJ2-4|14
CAINSPQDGNIQYF
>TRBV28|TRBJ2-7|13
CASSLPGGWEQYF
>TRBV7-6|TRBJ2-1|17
CASSRRRLTGRDNEQFF
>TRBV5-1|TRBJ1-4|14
CASSLGTVNEKLFF
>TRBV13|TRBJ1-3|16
CASRRIGGGSGNTIYF
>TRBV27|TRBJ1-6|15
CASTIKRGGNSPLHF
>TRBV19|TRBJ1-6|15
CASRNDRNNNSPLHF
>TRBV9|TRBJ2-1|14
CASSASGTTNEQFF
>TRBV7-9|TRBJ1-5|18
CASSTGSGTVNSNQPQHF
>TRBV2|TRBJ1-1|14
CASSVLQGNTEAFF
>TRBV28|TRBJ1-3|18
CASSLSTGLLISGNTIYF
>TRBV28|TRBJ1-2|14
CASSFGTGGYGYTF
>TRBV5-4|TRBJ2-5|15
CASSLGGTGQETQYF
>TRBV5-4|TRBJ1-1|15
CASSARTGGNTEAFF
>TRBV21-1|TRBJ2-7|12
CAGLGASYEQYF
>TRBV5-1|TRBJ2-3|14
CASSLGTFPDTQYF
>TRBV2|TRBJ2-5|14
CASSSGLAGETQYF
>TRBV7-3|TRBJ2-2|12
CASGRVTGELFF
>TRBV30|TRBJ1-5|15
CAWSRGRAKGQPQHF
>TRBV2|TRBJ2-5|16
CASSKLAGASQETQYF
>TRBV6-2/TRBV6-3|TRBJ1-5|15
CASSPRIGNNQPQHF
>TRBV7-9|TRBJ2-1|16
CASSTAGLAGYNEQFF